The present TCR beta chain was sequenced within a study of T cells in localized non-small cell lung cancer. This CDR3 is 15 amino acids long. Trimming took off 4 bases at V and 7 bases at J, with 14 bases between the two ends. Germline V gives CDR1 MNHEY, CDR2 SVGAGI. Sequencing was performed with immunoSEQ multiplex PCR; in TCRdb, only in-frame clones are kept and a portion is missing. The sample lists approximately 54,000 clones; approximately 83% were seen once. Findings and limits, study-wide: Tumor showed lower T cell clonality than uninvolved adjacent lung, where it was highest.

Remarks on this clone: The antigen remains unidentified.

The chain employs TRBV6-5 and TRBJ1-6, with D tentatively TRBD1 (6 bases). Here the sequenced sample was peripheral blood, taken before any cancer treatment. This receptor was obtained from an older female donor with stage II squamous cell lung carcinoma. The CDR3 here is CASSSLQGLNSPLHF. CDR3 sequence (DNA): TGTGCCAGCAGTTCCTTACAGGGCCTGAATTCACCCCTCCACTTT.